Reported below is one TCR beta chain. The data derive from a study of identifying expanded T cells in peripheral blood. From germline, CDR1 is MNHEY and CDR2 SMNVEV (reference sequence). The CDR3 length is 16 residues. Trimming stripped 6 bases from V and 1 base from J, with 18 bases between. Only in-frame clones appear in the TCRdb table, and some are missing; sequencing was by immunoSEQ multiplex PCR. In the table there are tens of thousands of clones, around 83% of which are singletons. The source material was blood. The V and J genes are TRBV27 and TRBJ1-1; D might be TRBD1 (5 bases). The origin of this receptor is a person between 18 and 70 years old in good health. In nucleotides, the CDR3 is TGTGCCAGCAGAAATCAGGGAAGGGGTCCGAACACTGAAGCTTTCTTT. As protein: CASRNQGRGPNTEAFF.